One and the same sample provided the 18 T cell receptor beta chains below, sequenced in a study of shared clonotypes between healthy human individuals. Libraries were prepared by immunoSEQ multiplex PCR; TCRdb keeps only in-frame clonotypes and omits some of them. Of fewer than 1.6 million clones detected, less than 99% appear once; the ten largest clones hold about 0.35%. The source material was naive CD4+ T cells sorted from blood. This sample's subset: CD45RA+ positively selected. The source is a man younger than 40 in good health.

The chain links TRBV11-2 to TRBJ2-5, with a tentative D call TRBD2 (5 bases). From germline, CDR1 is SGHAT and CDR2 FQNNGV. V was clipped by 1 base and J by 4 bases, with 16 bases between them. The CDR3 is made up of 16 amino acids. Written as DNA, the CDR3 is TGTGCCAGCAGCTTAGCGCCGACCTCCGCGGGAGAGACCCAGTACTTC. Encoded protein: CASSLAPTSAGETQYF.

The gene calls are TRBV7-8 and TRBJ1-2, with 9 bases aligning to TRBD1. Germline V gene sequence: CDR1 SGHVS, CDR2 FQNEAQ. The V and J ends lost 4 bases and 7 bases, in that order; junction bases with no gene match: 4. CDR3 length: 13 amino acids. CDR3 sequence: CASSSDRGAGYTF. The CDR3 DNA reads TGTGCCAGCAGCTCCGACAGGGGGGCTGGCTACACCTTC. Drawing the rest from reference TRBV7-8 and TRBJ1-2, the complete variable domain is GAGVSQSPRYKVAKRGQDVALRCDPISGHVSLFWYQQALGQGPEFLTYFQNEAQLDKSGLPSDRFFAERPEGSVSTLKIQRTQQEDSAVYLCASSSDRGAGYTFGSGTRLTVV.

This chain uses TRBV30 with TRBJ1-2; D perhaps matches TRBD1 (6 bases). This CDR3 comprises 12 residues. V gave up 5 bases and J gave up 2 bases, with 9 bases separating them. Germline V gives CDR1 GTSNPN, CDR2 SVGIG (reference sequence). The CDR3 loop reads CAWWGGNYGYTF. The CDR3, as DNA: TGTGCCTGGTGGGGGGGCAACTATGGCTACACCTTC.

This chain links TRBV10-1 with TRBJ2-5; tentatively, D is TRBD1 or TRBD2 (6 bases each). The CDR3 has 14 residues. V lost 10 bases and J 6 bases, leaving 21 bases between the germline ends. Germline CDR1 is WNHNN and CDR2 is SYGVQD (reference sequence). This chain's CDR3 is CATTGWDSGQTQYF. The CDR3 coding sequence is TGCGCCACCACAGGGTGGGACTCTGGACAGACCCAGTACTTC.

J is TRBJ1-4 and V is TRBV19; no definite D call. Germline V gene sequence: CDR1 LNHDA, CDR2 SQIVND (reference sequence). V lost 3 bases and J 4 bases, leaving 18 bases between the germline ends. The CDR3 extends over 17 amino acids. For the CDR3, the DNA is TGTGCCAGTAGTATCTTGGGTCGAGGACGTATTAATGAAAAACTGTTTTTT. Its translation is CASSILGRGRINEKLFF.

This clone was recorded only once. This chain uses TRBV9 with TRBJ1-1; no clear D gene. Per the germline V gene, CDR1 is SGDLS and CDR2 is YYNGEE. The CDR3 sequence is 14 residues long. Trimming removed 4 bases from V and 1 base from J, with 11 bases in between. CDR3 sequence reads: CASSITTSNTEAFF. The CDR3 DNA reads TGTGCCAGCAGCATTACCACATCGAACACTGAAGCTTTCTTT.

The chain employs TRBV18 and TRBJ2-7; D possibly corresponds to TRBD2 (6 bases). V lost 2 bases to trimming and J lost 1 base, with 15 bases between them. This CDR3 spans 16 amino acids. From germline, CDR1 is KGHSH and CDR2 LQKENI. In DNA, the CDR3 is TGTGCCAGCTCACCAATTCAGCGGGTAAGATCCTACGAGCAGTACTTC. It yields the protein CASSPIQRVRSYEQYF.

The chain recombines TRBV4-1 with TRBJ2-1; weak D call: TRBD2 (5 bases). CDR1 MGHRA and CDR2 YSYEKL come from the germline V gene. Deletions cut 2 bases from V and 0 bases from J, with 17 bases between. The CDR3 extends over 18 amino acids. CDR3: CASSQSGFEGSSYNEQFF. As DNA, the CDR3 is TGCGCCAGCAGCCAATCGGGCTTTGAAGGGAGCTCCTACAATGAGCAGTTCTTC.

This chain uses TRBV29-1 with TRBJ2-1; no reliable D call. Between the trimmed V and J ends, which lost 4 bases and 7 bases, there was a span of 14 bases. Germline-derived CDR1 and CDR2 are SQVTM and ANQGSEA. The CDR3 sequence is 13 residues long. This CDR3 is CSVAPGKGNEQFF. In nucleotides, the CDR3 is TGCAGCGTTGCCCCAGGAAAGGGAAATGAGCAGTTCTTC.

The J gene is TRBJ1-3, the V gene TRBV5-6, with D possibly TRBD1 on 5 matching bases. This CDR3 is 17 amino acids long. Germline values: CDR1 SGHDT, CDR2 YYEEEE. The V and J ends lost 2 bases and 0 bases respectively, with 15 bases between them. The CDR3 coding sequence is TGTGCCAGCAGCTTTAGCCCAGGGTCCCACTCTGGAAACACCATATATTTT. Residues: CASSFSPGSHSGNTIYF.

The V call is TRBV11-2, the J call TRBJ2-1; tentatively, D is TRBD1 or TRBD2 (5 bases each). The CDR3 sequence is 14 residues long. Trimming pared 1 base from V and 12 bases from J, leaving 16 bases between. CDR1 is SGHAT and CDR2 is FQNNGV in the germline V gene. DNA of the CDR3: TGTGCCAGCAGCTTAGGTATAAGCCGGGACGCGCAGTTCTTC. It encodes CASSLGISRDAQFF.

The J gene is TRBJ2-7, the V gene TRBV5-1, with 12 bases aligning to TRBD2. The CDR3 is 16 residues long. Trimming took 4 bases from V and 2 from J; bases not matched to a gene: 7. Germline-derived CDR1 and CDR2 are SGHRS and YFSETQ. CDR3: CASSSSTSGRAYEQYF. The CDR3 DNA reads TGCGCCAGCAGCAGTTCGACTAGCGGGAGAGCCTACGAGCAGTACTTC. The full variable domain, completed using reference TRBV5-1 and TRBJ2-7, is KAGVTQTPRYLIKTRGQQVTLSCSPISGHRSVSWYQQTPGQGLQFLFEYFSETQRNKGNFPGRFSGRQFSNSRSEMNVSTLELGDSALYLCASSSSTSGRAYEQYFGPGTRLTVT.

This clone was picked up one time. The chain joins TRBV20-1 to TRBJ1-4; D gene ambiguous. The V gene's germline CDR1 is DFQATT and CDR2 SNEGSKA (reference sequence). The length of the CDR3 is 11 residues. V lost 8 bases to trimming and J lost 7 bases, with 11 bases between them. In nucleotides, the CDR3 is TGCAGTTCAAGGGAGGCTGAAAAACTGTTTTTT. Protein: CSSREAEKLFF.

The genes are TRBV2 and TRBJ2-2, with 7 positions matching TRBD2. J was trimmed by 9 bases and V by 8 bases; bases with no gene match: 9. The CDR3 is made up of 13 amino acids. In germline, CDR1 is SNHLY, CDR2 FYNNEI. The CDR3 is CASYAGAERELFF. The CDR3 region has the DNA TGTGCCAGCTATGCGGGAGCCGAAAGGGAGCTGTTTTTT.

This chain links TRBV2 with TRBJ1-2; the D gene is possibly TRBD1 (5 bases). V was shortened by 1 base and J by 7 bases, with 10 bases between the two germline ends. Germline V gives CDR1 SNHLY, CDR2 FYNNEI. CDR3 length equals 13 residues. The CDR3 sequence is CASSEVRGSGYTF. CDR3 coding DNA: TGTGCCAGCAGTGAAGTTAGGGGAAGTGGCTACACCTTC.

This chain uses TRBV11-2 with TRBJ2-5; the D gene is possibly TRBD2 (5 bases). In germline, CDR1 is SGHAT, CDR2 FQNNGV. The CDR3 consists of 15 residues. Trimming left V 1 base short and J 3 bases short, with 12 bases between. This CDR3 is CASSLGPSYKETQYF. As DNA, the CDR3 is TGTGCCAGCAGCTTAGGACCTAGCTACAAAGAGACCCAGTACTTC.

CDR3 DNA: TGTGCCAGCAGCCCGGGGGGAGTCCCCTACAATGAGCAGTTCTTC. It codes for CASSPGGVPYNEQFF. The chain recombines TRBV28 with TRBJ2-1; TRBD2 agrees at 7 bases. V was pared by 6 bases and J by 2 bases, with 7 bases of the junction left unmatched. The length of the CDR3 is 15 residues. The V gene's germline CDR1 is MDHEN and CDR2 SYDVKM.

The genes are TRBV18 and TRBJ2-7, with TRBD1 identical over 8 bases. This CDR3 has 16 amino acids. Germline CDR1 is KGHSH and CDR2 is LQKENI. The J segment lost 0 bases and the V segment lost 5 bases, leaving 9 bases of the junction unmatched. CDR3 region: CASSAQGADSSYEQYF. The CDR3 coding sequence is TGTGCCAGCTCAGCGCAGGGGGCTGATAGCTCCTACGAGCAGTACTTC.